This TCR beta chain was found in a study of beta chain features in type 1 diabetes. Study findings and constraints: In the patient group, naive, central memory and Treg TCRB repertoires seemed more alike than in the healthy donor group. Fewer insertions but more deletions were seen at VDJ junctions in type 1 diabetes patients.

Germline V gene lookup returns CDR1 SNHLY and CDR2 FYNNEI. Unmatched junction bases numbered 1, after V lost 1 base and J lost 1 base. The CDR3 is 15 amino acids. Expressed TCRB transcripts were sequenced because the entire RNA isolate underwent reverse transcription. The repertoire was sequenced with immunoSEQ multiplex PCR; TCRdb's copy has only in-frame clones and lacks some. The sample has roughly 500,000 clones, roughly an eighth seen once. Every participating donor gave one draw, a heparinised blood sample averaging approximately 110 mL. This clone was seen more than once but under ten times. What it binds is unknown.

Material: naive CD4+ T cells from blood. The receptor comes from a woman aged 18-30 years in good health. J is TRBJ2-3 and V is TRBV2; 8 bases align to TRBD1. The CDR3 loop reads CASSEEGQGTDTQYF. CDR3 DNA: TGTGCCAGCAGTGAAGAGGGACAGGGCACAGATACGCAGTATTTT.